The 25 T cell receptor beta chains given below trace back to one sample, sequenced in a study of identical twins. TCRdb used MiXCR to reprocess the 5' RACE reads, holding one entry per CDR3 protein. The data contain 470,000 or so distinct CDR3 sequences, less than 25% of them singletons. In addition, the sample was reused for a study of T cells expressing NK-cell markers.

The sequenced sample was CD4+ T cells sorted from blood. These receptors were collected from a woman aged 18-35 years in good health.

This chain links TRBV5-1 with TRBJ2-7, with TRBD2 identical over 7 bases. From germline, CDR1 is SGHRS and CDR2 YFSETQ. The ends lost 4 bases at V and 3 bases at J; junction bases unmatched: 4. The CDR3 is made up of 13 amino acids. DNA for the CDR3: TGCGCCAGCAGCCGGGACTATCTCTACGAGCAGTACTTC. As protein: CASSRDYLYEQYF. The full variable domain, in which reference TRBV5-1 and TRBJ2-7 provide the parts outside the CDR3, is KAGVTQTPRYLIKTRGQQVTLSCSPISGHRSVSWYQQTPGQGLQFLFEYFSETQRNKGNFPGRFSGRQFSNSRSEMNVSTLELGDSALYLCASSRDYLYEQYFGPGTRLTVT.

This clonotype was counted at least ten times. This chain connects TRBV11-2 to TRBJ1-2, with 10 bases that match TRBD1. Germline V CDR1 and CDR2: SGHAT, FQNNGV. V was pared by 9 bases and J by 4 bases, with 8 bases of the junction left unmatched. CDR3 length equals 14 residues. The CDR3 sequence is CASRGTGEVYGYTF. In DNA form, the CDR3 reads TGTGCCAGTAGGGGGACAGGGGAGGTCTATGGCTACACCTTC. The whole variable domain, filled in from reference TRBV11-2 and TRBJ1-2, reads EAGVAQSPRYKIIEKRQSVAFWCNPISGHATLYWYQQILGQGPKLLIQFQNNGVVDDSQLPKDRFSAERLKGVDSTLKIQPAKLEDSAVYLCASRGTGEVYGYTFGSGTRLTVV.

About this clonotype itself: One end of the junction varies from germline; a read error may be responsible. V gene TRBV12-3 or TRBV12-4 combines with J gene TRBJ2-5, with a possible D match to TRBD2 (7 bases). The CDR3 contains 15 residues. The CDR3 region is CASSFRGGGQGTQYF. The CDR3 region has the DNA TGTGCCAGCAGTTTTCGGGGCGGGGGCCAAGGGACCCAGTACTTC.

This clonotype was observed at least ten times. V and J are TRBV28 and TRBJ2-1, with D possibly TRBD2 on 6 matching bases. The germline V gene has CDR1 MDHEN and CDR2 SYDVKM. The CDR3 extends over 15 amino acids. Between the trimmed V and J ends, which lost 2 bases and 8 bases, there was a span of 16 bases. The chain's CDR3 is CASSLKGEAWDEQFF. The CDR3 coding sequence is TGTGCCAGCAGTTTAAAAGGGGAGGCTTGGGATGAGCAGTTCTTC.

V gene TRBV7-8 combines with J gene TRBJ2-7, with D tentatively TRBD1 (6 bases). The CDR3 consists of 13 residues. V lost 5 bases and J lost 2, with 10 bases in between. Germline lookup yields CDR1 SGHVS and CDR2 FQNEAQ. CDR3 sequence (DNA): TGTGCCAGCAGCCACGGGACAACCTACGAGCAGTACTTC. Residues: CASSHGTTYEQYF.

In its sample, this clonotype was seen a few times. The chain couples TRBV7-8 to TRBJ2-6; TRBD1 matches 10 bases. The germline CDR1 and CDR2 sequences are SGHVS and FQNEAQ. The length of the CDR3 is 17 residues. J gave up 2 bases and V 5 bases, and 6 bases lay outside the gene matches. CDR3 DNA: TGTGCCAGCAGCCAGGGACAGGGGAGGGCTGGGGCCAACGTCCTGACTTTC. Translated, it gives CASSQGQGRAGANVLTF.

The gene calls are TRBV9 and TRBJ2-6, with no clear D. The CDR3 is made up of 18 amino acids. V gave up 3 bases and J gave up 0 bases, with 16 bases separating them. Per germline, CDR1 SGDLS and CDR2 YYNGEE. In nucleotides, the CDR3 is TGTGCCAGCAGCGGATCTTCGGACGTCCGCTCTGGGGCCAACGTCCTGACTTTC. It codes for CASSGSSDVRSGANVLTF. Full variable domain (outside the CDR3, taken from reference TRBV9 and TRBJ2-6): DSGVTQTPKHLITATGQRVTLRCSPRSGDLSVYWYQQSLDQGLQFLIQYYNGEERAKGNILERFSAQQFPDLHSELNLSSLELGDSALYFCASSGSSDVRSGANVLTFGAGSRLTVL.

This sequence joins TRBV15 and TRBJ2-5; D uncertain. V was pared by 1 base and J by 4 bases, with 10 bases between. Germline CDR1 LNHNV, CDR2 YYDKDF (reference sequence). This CDR3 is built from 14 residues. CDR3 sequence (DNA): TGTGCCACCAGCAGAGGGCTCGAAGGAGAGACCCAGTACTTC. Translation gives CATSRGLEGETQYF.

The J gene is TRBJ1-2, the V gene TRBV12-3 or TRBV12-4; 7 nucleotides agree with TRBD1. The CDR3 length is 13 residues. V lost 5 bases, J lost 3 bases, and 3 bases stayed unmatched. CDR3 sequence: CASSRQGHYGYTF. The CDR3 DNA reads as TGTGCCAGCAGTAGACAGGGCCACTATGGCTACACCTTC.

This clonotype was seen a handful of times. The gene calls are TRBV5-1 and TRBJ1-2; D gene ambiguous. The CDR3 consists of 13 residues. With 4 bases removed from V and 4 bases from J, the gap between germline ends came to 11 bases. CDR1 and CDR2 (germline): SGHRS, YFSETQ. CDR3 sequence: CASSPDVGYGYTF. CDR3 nucleotides: TGCGCCAGCAGCCCAGACGTTGGCTATGGCTACACCTTC. Variable domain in full (rest from reference TRBV5-1 and TRBJ1-2): KAGVTQTPRYLIKTRGQQVTLSCSPISGHRSVSWYQQTPGQGLQFLFEYFSETQRNKGNFPGRFSGRQFSNSRSEMNVSTLELGDSALYLCASSPDVGYGYTFGSGTRLTVV.

In regard to this clonotype: An end of the junction does not agree with germline; a read error may underlie this. The chain carries TRBV12-3 or TRBV12-4 and TRBJ2-6; D is possibly TRBD1 or TRBD2 (5 bases each). There are 20 residues in the CDR3. The CDR3 nucleotides read TGTGCCAGCACCTCCCTCAGGGTAAGACCAAGGGGCTCTGGGGGCAACGTCCTGACTTTC. Amino acids: CASTSLRVRPRGSGGNVLTF.

This clonotype was seen a handful of times. V gene TRBV9 combines with J gene TRBJ2-1; 7 nucleotides match TRBD1. With 3 bases clipped from V and 2 bases from J, the junction kept 8 bases outside the gene matches. CDR1 and CDR2 (germline): SGDLS, YYNGEE. This CDR3 has 16 residues. CDR3 region: CASSDQGEVAYNEQFF. DNA of the CDR3: TGTGCCAGCAGCGATCAGGGGGAAGTCGCCTACAATGAGCAGTTCTTC.

This clonotype was counted between two and nine times. The chain combines TRBV6-2 or TRBV6-3 with TRBJ2-1; D is ambiguous. This CDR3 region has 15 residues. Germline V gene sequence: CDR1 MNHEY, CDR2 SVGEGT. Trimming pared 10 bases from V and 2 bases from J, leaving 18 bases between. The CDR3 nucleotides are TGTGCCACCAGACCCCCCGGGTTTCCCTACAATGAGCAGTTCTTC. Protein: CATRPPGFPYNEQFF.

This clonotype was detected only a few times. V is TRBV11-2 and J is TRBJ2-1; D remains unclear. The ends were cut back, 5 bases at V and 4 bases at J, with 15 bases in the middle. In germline, CDR1 is SGHAT, CDR2 FQNNGV. This CDR3 contains 15 residues. The CDR3 coding sequence is TGTGCCAGCAGCGTGAGCCCTGGACGGTACAATGAGCAGTTCTTC. Residues: CASSVSPGRYNEQFF.

This clonotype was seen a handful of times. As DNA, the CDR3 is TGTGCCAGCAGTAAGGACACCCTGCTTCACAATGAGCAGTTCTTC. It is translated as CASSKDTLLHNEQFF. The rearrangement links TRBV6-2 or TRBV6-3 to TRBJ2-1, with D maybe TRBD1 (5 bases). Trimming stripped 5 bases from V and 5 bases from J, with 16 bases between. In germline, CDR1 is MNHEY, CDR2 SVGEGT. CDR3 size: 15 residues.

This chain connects TRBV4-2 to TRBJ1-1, with unresolved D. Germline CDR1 LGHNA, CDR2 YNFKEQ. This CDR3 is built from 14 residues. Trimming removed 0 bases at V and 3 bases at J, with 8 bases between. CDR3: CASSQDRADTEAFF. CDR3 in DNA: TGTGCCAGCAGCCAAGATAGGGCAGACACTGAAGCTTTCTTT.

This clonotype has only a few counts. The V and J genes are TRBV19 and TRBJ1-4; perhaps TRBD1 as D (6 bases). V lost 4 bases to trimming and J lost 8 bases, with 20 bases between them. This CDR3 region has 16 residues. From germline, CDR1 is LNHDA and CDR2 SQIVND (reference sequence). CDR3 coding DNA: TGTGCCAGTAGTACACCCCCGGGACATGGTCTCGAAAAACTGTTTTTT. Protein product: CASSTPPGHGLEKLFF. Full variable domain (missing parts from reference TRBV19 and TRBJ1-4): DGGITQSPKYLFRKEGQNVTLSCEQNLNHDAMYWYRQDPGQGLRLIYYSQIVNDFQKGDIAEGYSVSREKKESFPLTVTSAQKNPTAFYLCASSTPPGHGLEKLFFGSGTQLSVL.

This clonotype occurred many times. The rearrangement links TRBV12-3 or TRBV12-4 to TRBJ1-1; D is unclear. The CDR3 runs 11 residues. Trimming stripped 6 bases from V and 9 bases from J, with 11 bases between. The CDR3 region is CASSQRIKAFF. The CDR3 DNA reads as TGTGCCAGCAGCCAGCGAATAAAAGCTTTCTTT.

The J gene is TRBJ1-1, the V gene TRBV18; 7 bases line up with TRBD1. This CDR3 has 17 amino acids. The germline CDR1 and CDR2 sequences are KGHSH and LQKENI. With 1 base clipped from V and 1 base from J, the junction kept 9 bases outside the gene matches. The CDR3 reads CASSPQQGRTRNTEAFF. The CDR3 nucleotides read TGTGCCAGCTCACCACAACAGGGGCGGACCAGGAACACTGAAGCTTTCTTT. Looking up the rest from reference TRBV18 and TRBJ1-1 gives the full variable domain: NAGVMQNPRHLVRRRGQEARLRCSPMKGHSHVYWYRQLPEEGLKFMVYLQKENIIDESGMPKERFSAEFPKEGPSILRIQQVVRGDSAAYFCASSPQQGRTRNTEAFFGQGTRLTVV.

This clonotype was seen a few times. The J gene is TRBJ2-7, the V gene TRBV20-1; D might be TRBD1 (6 bases). Germline values: CDR1 DFQATT, CDR2 SNEGSKA (reference sequence). Trimming cost V 5 bases and J 2 bases, with 13 bases left between them. The CDR3 loop spans 13 amino acids. The CDR3: CSAGATGAYEQYF. The CDR3 DNA sequence: TGCAGTGCTGGGGCGACAGGAGCCTACGAGCAGTACTTC.

This clonotype was picked up a small number of times. Relative to the germline gene, one junction end is altered; a read error may explain this. The V call is TRBV12-3 or TRBV12-4, the J call TRBJ2-7, with D maybe TRBD1 (6 bases). This CDR3 spans 12 amino acids. The CDR3 here is CASSFLRDTLNF. The CDR3 DNA is TGTGCCAGCAGTTTCCTCCGGGACACTCTTAACTTC.

The chain employs TRBV6-5 and TRBJ1-2; a possible D gene is TRBD1 (5 bases). CDR1 is MNHEY, CDR2 SVGAGI, per germline. The CDR3 is 14 residues long. The V gene lost 0 bases and the J gene lost 6 bases, with 11 bases spanning the gap. Written as DNA, the CDR3 is TGTGCCAGCAGTTACTCGAAAAGGACACATGGCTACACCTTC. It codes for CASSYSKRTHGYTF.

J is TRBJ2-3 and V is TRBV10-2; D might be TRBD2 (6 bases). V lost 3 bases to trimming and J lost 1 base, with 14 bases between them. Germline V gene sequence: CDR1 WSHSY, CDR2 SAAADI. The CDR3 has 16 residues. CDR3 protein: CASSDGRERGTDTQYF. CDR3 in DNA: TGCGCCAGCAGTGACGGACGGGAGAGGGGCACAGATACGCAGTATTTT.

This clonotype occurred a few times. The chain recombines TRBV7-2 with TRBJ2-1; maybe TRBD2 (5 bases). Germline CDR1 is SGHTA and CDR2 is FQGNSA. CDR3 length: 15 residues. Between the trimmed V and J ends, which lost 5 bases and 10 bases, there was a span of 21 bases. The DNA for the CDR3 is TGTGCCAGCAGCGGCCATCGGGATCTTCTAAGCGAGCAGTTCTTC. As protein: CASSGHRDLLSEQFF.

This clonotype was detected a few times. The genes are TRBV10-3 and TRBJ2-7; 12 bases align to TRBD1. Germline V gene lookup returns CDR1 ENHRY and CDR2 SYGVKD. There are 16 residues in the CDR3. The J segment lost 6 bases and the V segment lost 5 bases, leaving 11 bases of the junction unmatched. The CDR3 DNA reads as TGTGCCATCAGTTCACCGGGACAGGGGGCGCCTGGCGAGCAGTACTTC. Its protein is CAISSPGQGAPGEQYF.